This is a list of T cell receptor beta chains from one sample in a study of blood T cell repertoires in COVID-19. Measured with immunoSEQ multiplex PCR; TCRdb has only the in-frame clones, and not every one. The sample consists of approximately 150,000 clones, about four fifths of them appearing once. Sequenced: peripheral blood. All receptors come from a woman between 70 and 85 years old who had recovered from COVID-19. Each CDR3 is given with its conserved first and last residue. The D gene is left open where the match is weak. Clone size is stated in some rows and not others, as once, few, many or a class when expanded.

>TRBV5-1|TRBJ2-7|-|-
CASSPGGGYYEQYF
TGCGCCAGCAGCCCCGGCGGCGGATACTACGAGCAGTACTTC
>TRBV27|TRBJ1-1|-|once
CASSLSGGRTDTEAFF
TGTGCCAGCAGTTTATCGGGGGGGCGGACGGACACTGAAGCTTTCTTT
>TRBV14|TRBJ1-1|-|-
CASSQDRGGLGDTEAFF
TGTGCCAGCAGCCAAGATCGGGGGGGGCTAGGCGACACTGAAGCTTTCTTT
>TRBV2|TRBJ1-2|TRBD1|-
CASSGGTGNMDYGYTF
TGTGCCAGCAGTGGGGGGACAGGGAATATGGACTATGGCTACACCTTC
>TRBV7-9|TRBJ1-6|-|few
CASSLGQGYNSPLHF
TGTGCCAGCAGCTTAGGGCAGGGGTATAATTCACCCCTCCACTTT
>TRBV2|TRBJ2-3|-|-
CASSEALAVTDTQYF
TGTGCCAGCAGTGAAGCGCTTGCGGTCACAGATACGCAGTATTTT
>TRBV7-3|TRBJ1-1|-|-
CASSLARESEAFF
TGTGCCAGCAGCTTAGCTCGAGAGTCTGAAGCTTTCTTT
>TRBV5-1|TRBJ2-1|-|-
CASSLAVGSRNEQFF
TGCGCCAGCAGCTTGGCCGTCGGGAGTCGAAATGAGCAGTTCTTC
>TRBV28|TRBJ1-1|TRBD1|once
CASSLRGQGEAFF
TGTGCCAGCAGTTTAAGGGGGCAGGGCGAAGCTTTCTTT
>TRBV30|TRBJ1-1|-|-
CAGTGDTEAFF
TGTGCCGGTACAGGAGACACTGAAGCTTTCTTT
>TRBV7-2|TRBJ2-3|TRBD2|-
CASSLWGGGDTDTQYF
TGTGCCAGCAGCTTATGGGGCGGGGGGGACACAGATACGCAGTATTTT
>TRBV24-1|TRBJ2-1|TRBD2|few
CATSGQLAGAYNEQFF
TGTGCCACCAGTGGCCAACTAGCGGGAGCCTACAATGAGCAGTTCTTC
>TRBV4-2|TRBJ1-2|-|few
CASSQSGPYGYTF
TGTGCCAGCAGCCAATCAGGGCCCTATGGCTACACCTTC
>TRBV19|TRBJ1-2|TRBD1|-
CASRGRTGFNYGYTF
TGTGCCAGTAGGGGAAGGACAGGGTTTAACTATGGCTACACCTTC
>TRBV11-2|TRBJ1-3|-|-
CASSSRDLGNTIYF
TGTGCCAGCAGCTCACGGGACTTGGGAAACACCATATATTTT
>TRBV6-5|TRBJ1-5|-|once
CASRSQGYSNQPQHF
TGTGCCAGCAGATCTCAGGGATATAGCAATCAGCCCCAGCATTTT
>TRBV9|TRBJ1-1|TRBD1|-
CASSETGGNTEAFF
TGTGCCAGCAGCGAGACAGGGGGGAACACTGAAGCTTTCTTT
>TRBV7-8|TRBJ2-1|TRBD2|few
CASSLLGGSAYNEQFF
TGTGCCAGCAGCTTATTGGGCGGGAGCGCCTACAATGAGCAGTTCTTC
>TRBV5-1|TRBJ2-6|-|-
CACNKEPSGANVLTF
TGCGCCTGTAATAAGGAGCCGTCTGGGGCCAACGTCCTGACTTTC
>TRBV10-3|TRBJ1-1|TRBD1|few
CAITGTGGASEAFF
TGTGCCATCACCGGGACAGGGGGCGCGTCTGAAGCTTTCTTT
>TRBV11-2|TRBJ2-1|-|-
CASSLDWQANEQFF
TGTGCCAGCAGCTTAGATTGGCAGGCGAATGAGCAGTTCTTC
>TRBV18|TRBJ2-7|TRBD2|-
CASSPRTSDYEQYF
TGTGCCAGCTCACCCCGGACTAGCGACTACGAGCAGTACTTC